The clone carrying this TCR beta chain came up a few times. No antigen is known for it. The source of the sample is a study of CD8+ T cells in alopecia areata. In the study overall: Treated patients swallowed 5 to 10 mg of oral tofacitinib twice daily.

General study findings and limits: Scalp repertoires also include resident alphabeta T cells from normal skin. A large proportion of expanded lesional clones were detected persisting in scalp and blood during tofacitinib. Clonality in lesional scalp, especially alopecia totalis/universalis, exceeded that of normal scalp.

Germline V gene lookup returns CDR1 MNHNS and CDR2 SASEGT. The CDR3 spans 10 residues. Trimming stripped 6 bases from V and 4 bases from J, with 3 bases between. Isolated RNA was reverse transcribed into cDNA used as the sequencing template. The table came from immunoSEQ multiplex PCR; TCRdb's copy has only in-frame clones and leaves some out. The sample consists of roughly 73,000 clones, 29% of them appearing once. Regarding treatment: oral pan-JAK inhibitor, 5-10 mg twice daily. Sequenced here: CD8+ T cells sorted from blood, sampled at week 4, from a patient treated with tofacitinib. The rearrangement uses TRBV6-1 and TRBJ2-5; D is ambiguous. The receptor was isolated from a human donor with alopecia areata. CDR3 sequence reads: CASSRETQYF. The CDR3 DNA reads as TGTGCCAGCAGCCGAGAGACCCAGTACTTC.